These T cell receptor beta chains were read from a single sample in a study of spatial heterogeneity in lung cancer. MiXCR, applied by TCRdb to the 5' RACE reads, yields one record per CDR3 protein. Of over 10,000 distinct CDR3 sequences listed, approximately 15% are singletons. The material was PBMCs, obtained at surgery. All receptors derive from a male donor with early-stage non-small cell lung cancer. The CDR3 runs from the conserved cysteine through the conserved F or W. A D gene is named only where the DNA matches it firmly. A row's size may be missing; if present it is once, few, many or a size class.

V gene: TRBV30
clone size: few
D gene: NA
J gene: TRBJ2-2
CDR3 DNA: TGTGCCCCCAGTTGGCTGAGCACCGGGGAGCTGTTTTTT
CDR3 protein: CAPSWLSTGELFF

V gene: TRBV7-9
clone size: NA
D gene: TRBD1
J gene: TRBJ1-6
CDR3 DNA: TGTGCCAGCAGCCGAGGACAGGGCGGTTCACCCCTCCACTTT
CDR3 protein: CASSRGQGGSPLHF

V gene: TRBV28
clone size: many
D gene: TRBD2
J gene: TRBJ2-7
CDR3 DNA: TGTGCCAGCAGTTCCCGACTAGCCGCAACCTACGAGCAGTACTTC
CDR3 protein: CASSSRLAATYEQYF

V gene: TRBV5-1
clone size: few
D gene: NA
J gene: TRBJ2-5
CDR3 DNA: TGCGCCAGCAGCGGACCGACCCAGTACTTC
CDR3 protein: CASSGPTQYF

V gene: TRBV5-6
clone size: few
D gene: TRBD1
J gene: TRBJ1-4
CDR3 DNA: TGTGCCAGCAGCTCCGGGACAGTTTATAATGAAAAACTGTTTTTT
CDR3 protein: CASSSGTVYNEKLFF

V gene: TRBV10-2
clone size: NA
D gene: NA
J gene: TRBJ1-1
CDR3 DNA: TGCGCCAGCAGTAACGGGTTGGGATTCGAAGCTTTCTTT
CDR3 protein: CASSNGLGFEAFF

V gene: TRBV10-3
clone size: few
D gene: NA
J gene: TRBJ2-3
CDR3 DNA: TGTGCCATCAGTGAGTCGAAAGATACGCAGTATTTT
CDR3 protein: CAISESKDTQYF

V gene: TRBV20-1
clone size: many
D gene: NA
J gene: TRBJ2-5
CDR3 DNA: TGCAGTGCAGGAAGAAAGCCCCAAGAGACCCAGTACTTC
CDR3 protein: CSAGRKPQETQYF

V gene: TRBV25-1
clone size: NA
D gene: NA
J gene: TRBJ2-2
CDR3 DNA: TGTGCCAGCAGTGAATTAGCGGAGACCGGGGAGCTGTTTTTT
CDR3 protein: CASSELAETGELFF

V gene: TRBV11-2
clone size: NA
D gene: TRBD1
J gene: TRBJ2-1
CDR3 DNA: TGTGCCAGTGTGGACAGGGGTAACGGTAATGAGCAGTTCTTC
CDR3 protein: CASVDRGNGNEQFF

V gene: TRBV7-2
clone size: NA
D gene: NA
J gene: TRBJ1-4
CDR3 DNA: TGTGCCAGCAGCCTCGGACAGAGTAATGAAAAACTGTTTTTT
CDR3 protein: CASSLGQSNEKLFF

V gene: TRBV7-8
clone size: medium-sized
D gene: NA
J gene: TRBJ2-5
CDR3 DNA: TGTGCCAGCAGCCCGGACTGGTCCCAAGAGACCCAGTACTTC
CDR3 protein: CASSPDWSQETQYF

V gene: TRBV19
clone size: NA
D gene: NA
J gene: TRBJ2-3
CDR3 DNA: TGTGCCAGTAGTAGAGGACTTCTCGACACAGATACGCAGTATTTT
CDR3 protein: CASSRGLLDTDTQYF

V gene: TRBV7-9
clone size: many
D gene: NA
J gene: TRBJ2-7
CDR3 DNA: TGTGCCAGCAGCACCGCTCCTGCCGAGTACGAGCAGTACTTC
CDR3 protein: CASSTAPAEYEQYF

V gene: TRBV7-3
clone size: many
D gene: NA
J gene: TRBJ2-2
CDR3 DNA: TGTGCCAGCAGCTTAAGTAAAAACACCGGGGAGCTGTTTTTT
CDR3 protein: CASSLSKNTGELFF

V gene: TRBV18
clone size: NA
D gene: NA
J gene: TRBJ2-4
CDR3 DNA: TGTGCCAGCTCACCACGAGTAGGGGATAGCGACAAAAACATTCAGTACTTC
CDR3 protein: CASSPRVGDSDKNIQYF

V gene: TRBV2
clone size: many
D gene: NA
J gene: TRBJ2-1
CDR3 DNA: TGTGCCAGTCTCCGGGACACCTACAATGAGCAGTTCTTC
CDR3 protein: CASLRDTYNEQFF

V gene: TRBV2
clone size: NA
D gene: NA
J gene: TRBJ1-4
CDR3 DNA: TGTGCCAGCAGTGAAGAGCCTTTCGATAATGAAAAACTGTTTTTT
CDR3 protein: CASSEEPFDNEKLFF

V gene: TRBV11-2
clone size: many
D gene: NA
J gene: TRBJ2-7
CDR3 DNA: TGTGCCAGCAGCTCTTTCCGACAGGCCCCCTACGAGCAGTACTTC
CDR3 protein: CASSSFRQAPYEQYF

V gene: TRBV20-1
clone size: many
D gene: TRBD1
J gene: TRBJ2-7
CDR3 DNA: TGCAGTGCTGTCCGGACAGGCGAGCAGTACTTC
CDR3 protein: CSAVRTGEQYF

V gene: TRBV7-2
clone size: many
D gene: NA
J gene: TRBJ2-2
CDR3 DNA: TGTGCCAGCAGCCGCTACGGAACCGGGGAGCTGTTTTTT
CDR3 protein: CASSRYGTGELFF

V gene: TRBV20-1
clone size: NA
D gene: NA
J gene: TRBJ1-3
CDR3 DNA: TGCAGTGCCCCGGGGGCATGGGGAAACACCATATATTTT
CDR3 protein: CSAPGAWGNTIYF

V gene: TRBV6-1
clone size: many
D gene: TRBD1
J gene: TRBJ1-1
CDR3 DNA: TGTGCCAGCAGTGGGACTTCCGGGACAGGGGCCGGATTGAACACTGAAGCTTTCTTT
CDR3 protein: CASSGTSGTGAGLNTEAFF

V gene: TRBV20-1
clone size: NA
D gene: TRBD2
J gene: TRBJ2-1
CDR3 DNA: TGCAGTGCTAGAGATGACGGGAGGACCTACAATGAGCAGTTCTTC
CDR3 protein: CSARDDGRTYNEQFF

V gene: TRBV29-1
clone size: NA
D gene: NA
J gene: TRBJ1-1
CDR3 DNA: TGCAGCGTTGTGATGGACAGTGGGACCACTGAAGCTTTCTTT
CDR3 protein: CSVVMDSGTTEAFF

V gene: TRBV7-2
clone size: many
D gene: NA
J gene: TRBJ2-5
CDR3 DNA: TGTGCCAGCAGCTTTCAACATCGAGAGACCCAGTACTTC
CDR3 protein: CASSFQHRETQYF

V gene: TRBV14
clone size: many
D gene: NA
J gene: TRBJ2-5
CDR3 DNA: TGTGCCAGCAGCCATAGCGGCTACAAAGAGACCCAGTACTTC
CDR3 protein: CASSHSGYKETQYF

V gene: TRBV10-3
clone size: NA
D gene: TRBD2
J gene: TRBJ2-2
CDR3 DNA: TGTGCCATCAGAGGGACTAGGGAAACCGGGGAGCTGTTTTTT
CDR3 protein: CAIRGTRETGELFF

V gene: TRBV19
clone size: NA
D gene: TRBD1
J gene: TRBJ1-5
CDR3 DNA: TGTGCCAGTAGTGGGGAACAGGGGCTCATTAATCAGCCCCAGCATTTT
CDR3 protein: CASSGEQGLINQPQHF

V gene: TRBV5-5
clone size: many
D gene: NA
J gene: TRBJ2-7
CDR3 DNA: TGTGCCAGCAGCTTCCAGGGGGGGTACGAGCAGTACTTC
CDR3 protein: CASSFQGGYEQYF

V gene: TRBV5-8
clone size: many
D gene: NA
J gene: TRBJ2-7
CDR3 DNA: TGTGCCAGCAGCTTGAGGGGTTGGGAGTCCTACGAGCAGTACTTC
CDR3 protein: CASSLRGWESYEQYF

V gene: TRBV6-1
clone size: few
D gene: TRBD2
J gene: TRBJ2-1
CDR3 DNA: TGTGCCAGCTGCAGAAACCGGGGCGGGAGTGCGGATGAGCAGTTCTTC
CDR3 protein: CASCRNRGGSADEQFF

V gene: TRBV7-3
clone size: NA
D gene: NA
J gene: TRBJ2-1
CDR3 DNA: TGTGCCAGCAGCTTAGGGGGGAGGAATGAGCAGTTCTTC
CDR3 protein: CASSLGGRNEQFF

V gene: TRBV7-6
clone size: NA
D gene: NA
J gene: TRBJ2-2
CDR3 DNA: TGTGCCAGCAGCTTAGGTGATCTGAGGGAGCTGTTTTTT
CDR3 protein: CASSLGDLRELFF

V gene: TRBV5-1
clone size: many
D gene: TRBD2
J gene: TRBJ2-3
CDR3 DNA: TGCGCCAGCACCCGAGCGGGAGGGCCCCCTAGCACAGATACGCAGTATTTT
CDR3 protein: CASTRAGGPPSTDTQYF

V gene: TRBV20-1
clone size: few
D gene: TRBD1
J gene: TRBJ1-1
CDR3 DNA: TGCAGTGCCAAACAGGGGTACACTGAAGCTTTCTTT
CDR3 protein: CSAKQGYTEAFF

V gene: TRBV6-1
clone size: NA
D gene: TRBD1
J gene: TRBJ1-4
CDR3 DNA: TGTGCCAGCAGCGCCCGACAGGGGAGGGACGAAAAACTGTTTTTT
CDR3 protein: CASSARQGRDEKLFF

V gene: TRBV6-2/TRBV6-3
clone size: few
D gene: NA
J gene: TRBJ1-6
CDR3 DNA: TGTGCCAGCAGAGCGGGACAAGCCAATTCACCCCTCCACTTT
CDR3 protein: CASRAGQANSPLHF

V gene: TRBV29-1
clone size: many
D gene: TRBD1
J gene: TRBJ1-3
CDR3 DNA: TGCAGCGTTGTCGGACAGGACTCTGGAAACACCATATATTTT
CDR3 protein: CSVVGQDSGNTIYF

V gene: TRBV7-8
clone size: few
D gene: NA
J gene: TRBJ2-1
CDR3 DNA: TGTGCCAGCAGCTATAGTTTGTTACCGTACAATGAGCAGTTCTTC
CDR3 protein: CASSYSLLPYNEQFF

V gene: TRBV27
clone size: few
D gene: TRBD1
J gene: TRBJ2-4
CDR3 DNA: TGTGCCAGCAGTTTAAGCCCGACAGGGAGCAAAAACATTCAGTACTTC
CDR3 protein: CASSLSPTGSKNIQYF

V gene: TRBV15
clone size: NA
D gene: NA
J gene: TRBJ1-1
CDR3 DNA: TGTGCCACCAGCAGAGATACGGCAGGGACTGAAGCTTTCTTT
CDR3 protein: CATSRDTAGTEAFF

V gene: TRBV5-1
clone size: few
D gene: TRBD1
J gene: TRBJ2-7
CDR3 DNA: TGCGCCAGCAGCAGGGGACAGCCCCGGGACGAGCAGTACTTC
CDR3 protein: CASSRGQPRDEQYF

V gene: TRBV12-3/TRBV12-4
clone size: medium-sized
D gene: NA
J gene: TRBJ1-1
CDR3 DNA: TGTGCCAGCAGTCCCTCGGCGGGGGTAAGGACTGAAGCTTTCTTT
CDR3 protein: CASSPSAGVRTEAFF

V gene: TRBV11-2
clone size: few
D gene: NA
J gene: TRBJ2-2
CDR3 DNA: TGTGCCAGCAGCTTAGGATCGTATCCCGAGGCCACCGGGGAGCTGTTTTTT
CDR3 protein: CASSLGSYPEATGELFF

V gene: TRBV27
clone size: NA
D gene: TRBD2
J gene: TRBJ2-5
CDR3 DNA: TGTGCCAGCAGATCCGGTCTAGCGGGATTGGAGACCCAGTACTTC
CDR3 protein: CASRSGLAGLETQYF

V gene: TRBV7-2
clone size: NA
D gene: NA
J gene: TRBJ2-7
CDR3 DNA: TGTGCCAGCAGCTCCCGGAGCTCCTACGAGCAGTACTTC
CDR3 protein: CASSSRSSYEQYF

V gene: TRBV6-6
clone size: many
D gene: NA
J gene: TRBJ1-1
CDR3 DNA: TGTGCCAGCACCGACCCGGGAAGGATGAACACTGAAGCTTTCTTT
CDR3 protein: CASTDPGRMNTEAFF

V gene: TRBV7-9
clone size: NA
D gene: NA
J gene: TRBJ1-6
CDR3 DNA: TGTGCCAGCAGCTTAGCGCTAGGAGACGGAAGAAATTCACCCCTCCACTTT
CDR3 protein: CASSLALGDGRNSPLHF

V gene: TRBV20-1
clone size: few
D gene: TRBD2
J gene: TRBJ2-1
CDR3 DNA: TGCAGTGCTAGAGCACTAGCGGGAGGAGGCTACAATGAGCAGTTCTTC
CDR3 protein: CSARALAGGGYNEQFF

V gene: TRBV20-1
clone size: few
D gene: TRBD1
J gene: TRBJ1-5
CDR3 DNA: TGCAGTGCTGCACAGGGGGTAAGCAATCAGCCCCAGCATTTT
CDR3 protein: CSAAQGVSNQPQHF

V gene: TRBV27
clone size: many
D gene: NA
J gene: TRBJ2-5
CDR3 DNA: TGTGCCAGCAGTAACTCAAGGGGGTCGGAGACCCAGTACTTC
CDR3 protein: CASSNSRGSETQYF

V gene: TRBV5-1
clone size: few
D gene: NA
J gene: TRBJ2-4
CDR3 DNA: TGCGCCAGCAGCTTGTTCAACTCAAACATTCAGTACTTC
CDR3 protein: CASSLFNSNIQYF

V gene: TRBV10-3
clone size: few
D gene: NA
J gene: TRBJ1-1
CDR3 DNA: TGTGCCATCAGTGGAAAGGGGAACATGAACACTGAAGCTTTCTTT
CDR3 protein: CAISGKGNMNTEAFF

V gene: TRBV13
clone size: few
D gene: NA
J gene: TRBJ2-5
CDR3 DNA: TGTGCCAGCAGCTTAGCTAGCTCCCCGACGGAGACCCAGTACTTC
CDR3 protein: CASSLASSPTETQYF

V gene: TRBV28
clone size: few
D gene: NA
J gene: TRBJ1-1
CDR3 DNA: TGTGGAATCAGTTTTGGGGTTTTTGGTACTGAAGCTTTCTTT
CDR3 protein: CGISFGVFGTEAFF

V gene: TRBV27
clone size: NA
D gene: NA
J gene: TRBJ2-1
CDR3 DNA: TGTGCCAGCAGTTTATTGGTAGGGTACCGGAGCTACAATGAGCAGTTCTTC
CDR3 protein: CASSLLVGYRSYNEQFF

V gene: TRBV28
clone size: many
D gene: NA
J gene: TRBJ1-4
CDR3 DNA: TGTGCCAGCAGTGACTTGACATGGAAACTGTTTTTT
CDR3 protein: CASSDLTWKLFF

V gene: TRBV3-1
clone size: NA
D gene: TRBD1
J gene: TRBJ2-5
CDR3 DNA: TGTGCCAGCAGCCAAGACCCCCTCGGGACAGGGAACCAAGAGACCCAGTACTTC
CDR3 protein: CASSQDPLGTGNQETQYF

V gene: TRBV28
clone size: many
D gene: TRBD1
J gene: TRBJ2-7
CDR3 DNA: TGTGCCAGCAGTCCGGGACAGAGTCTAGAGGGTACGTCCTACGAGCAGTACTTC
CDR3 protein: CASSPGQSLEGTSYEQYF